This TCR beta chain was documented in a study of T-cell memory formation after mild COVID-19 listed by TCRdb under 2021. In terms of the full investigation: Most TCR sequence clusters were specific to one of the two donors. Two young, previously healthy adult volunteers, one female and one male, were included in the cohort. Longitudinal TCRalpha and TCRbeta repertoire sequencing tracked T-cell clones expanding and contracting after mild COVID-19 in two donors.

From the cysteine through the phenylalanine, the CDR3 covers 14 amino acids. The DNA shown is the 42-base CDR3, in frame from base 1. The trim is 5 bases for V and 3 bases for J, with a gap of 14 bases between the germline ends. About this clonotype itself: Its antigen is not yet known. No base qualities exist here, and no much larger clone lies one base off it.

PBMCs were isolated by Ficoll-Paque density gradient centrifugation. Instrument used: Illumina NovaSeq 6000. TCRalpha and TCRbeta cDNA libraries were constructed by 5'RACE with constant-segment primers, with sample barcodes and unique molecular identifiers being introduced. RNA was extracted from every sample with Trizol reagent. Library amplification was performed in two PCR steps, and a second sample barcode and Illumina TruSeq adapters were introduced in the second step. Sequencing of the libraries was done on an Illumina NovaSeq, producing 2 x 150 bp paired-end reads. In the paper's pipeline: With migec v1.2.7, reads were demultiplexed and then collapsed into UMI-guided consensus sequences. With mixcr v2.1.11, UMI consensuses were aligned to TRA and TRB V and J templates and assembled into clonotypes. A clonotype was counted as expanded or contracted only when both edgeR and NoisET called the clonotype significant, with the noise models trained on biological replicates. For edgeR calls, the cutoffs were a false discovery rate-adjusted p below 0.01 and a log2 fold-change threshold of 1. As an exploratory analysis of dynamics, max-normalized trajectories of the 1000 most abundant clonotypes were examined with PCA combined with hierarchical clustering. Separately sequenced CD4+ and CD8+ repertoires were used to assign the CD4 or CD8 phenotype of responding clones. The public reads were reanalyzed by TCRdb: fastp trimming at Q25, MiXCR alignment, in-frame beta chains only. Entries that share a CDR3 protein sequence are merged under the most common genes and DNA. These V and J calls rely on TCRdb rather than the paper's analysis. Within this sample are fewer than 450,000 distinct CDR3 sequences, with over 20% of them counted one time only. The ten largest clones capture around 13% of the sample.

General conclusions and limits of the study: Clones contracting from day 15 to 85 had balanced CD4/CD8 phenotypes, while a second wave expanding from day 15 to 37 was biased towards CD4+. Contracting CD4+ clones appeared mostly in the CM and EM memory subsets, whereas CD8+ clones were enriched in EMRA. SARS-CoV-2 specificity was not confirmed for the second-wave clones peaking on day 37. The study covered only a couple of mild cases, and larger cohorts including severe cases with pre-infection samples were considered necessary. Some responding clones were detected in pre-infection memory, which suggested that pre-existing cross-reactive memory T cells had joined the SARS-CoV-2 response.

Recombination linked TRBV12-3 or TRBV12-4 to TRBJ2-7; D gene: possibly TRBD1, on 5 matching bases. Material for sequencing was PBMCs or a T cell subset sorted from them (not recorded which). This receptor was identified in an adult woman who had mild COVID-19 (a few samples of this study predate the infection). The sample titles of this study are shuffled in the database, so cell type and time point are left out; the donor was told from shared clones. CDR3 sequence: CASSSDSYVYEQYF. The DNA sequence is TGTGCCAGCAGTAGCGACAGTTATGTCTACGAGCAGTACTTC.